Sequencing of this T cell receptor (beta chain) was carried out in a study of cytomegalovirus exposure and HLA in healthy donors. Study details: Out of about 180 million T cells, an earlier analysis found about 120 million unique TCR beta sequences in total.

PCR was performed using 60 Vbeta and 13 Jbeta primers. Libraries were prepared by immunoSEQ multiplex PCR; TCRdb keeps only in-frame clonotypes and omits some of them. The table records some 50,000 clones, approximately 65% of them present only once. As regards this clone: Its target is not known.

This CDR3 contains 17 residues. Per the germline V gene, CDR1 is WSHSY and CDR2 is SAAADI. Trimming stripped 8 bases from V and 6 bases from J, with 28 bases between. Overall study results and limits: An assumption of roughly uniform sequencing depth across donors underlay the presence/absence analyses. Most CMV-associated TCR beta chains appeared HLA-restricted in a later analysis. About 87% or about 30% of the time was how often most TCR beta V segments were productive, according to an earlier analysis.

The origin of this receptor is a man aged 25-45 years in good health and CMV-seronegative. The chain uses TRBV10-2 and TRBJ1-2, with D tentatively TRBD1 (6 bases). The specimen was PBMCs. The CDR3 reads CASGGAEDSLQADGYTF. The CDR3, as DNA: TGCGCCAGCGGCGGCGCGGAGGACAGTTTACAGGCGGATGGCTACACCTTC.